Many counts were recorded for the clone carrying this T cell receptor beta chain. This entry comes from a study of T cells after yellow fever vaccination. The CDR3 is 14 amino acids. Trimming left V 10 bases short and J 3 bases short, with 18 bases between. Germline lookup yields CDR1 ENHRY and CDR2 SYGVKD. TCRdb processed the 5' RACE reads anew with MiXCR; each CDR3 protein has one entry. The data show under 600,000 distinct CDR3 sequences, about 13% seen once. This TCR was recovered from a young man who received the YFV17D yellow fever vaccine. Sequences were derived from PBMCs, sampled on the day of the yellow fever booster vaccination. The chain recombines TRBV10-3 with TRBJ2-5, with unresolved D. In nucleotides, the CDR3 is TGTGCCACAACCGGCTCGGAAGGCGAAGAGACCCAGTACTTC. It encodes CATTGSEGEETQYF.